This is a list of T cell receptor beta chains from one sample in a study of regulatory T cells in long-lasting Graves disease. TCRdb re-derived calls from the multiplex PCR reads in MiXCR, one entry per CDR3 protein. The repertoire includes about 310,000 distinct CDR3 sequences, around a fifth of them detected once, and roughly 50% sits in the top ten. The sample in question was peripheral blood mononuclear cells (PBMCs), obtained when the disease was refractory, from a patient treated with antithyroid drugs. Receptors originate from a female donor with Graves disease. CDR3s include the opening cysteine and the closing phenylalanine or tryptophan. The order of the fields is D gene, clone size, V gene, J gene, CDR3 DNA, CDR3 protein. The D gene is left open where the match is weak. Some rows have no size entry. The others give once, few or many, or a class for an expanded clone.

D gene: NA; clone size: once; V gene: TRBV4-1; J gene: TRBJ2-7; CDR3 DNA: TGCGCCAGCAGCCCAGCCCCTGGGACGTTACATACCTACGAGCAGTACTTC; CDR3 protein: CASSPAPGTLHTYEQYF
D gene: NA; clone size: NA; V gene: TRBV12-3/TRBV12-4; J gene: TRBJ1-5; CDR3 DNA: TGTGCCAGCAGTTTCGTTAGGGGGGCGCGTGTTCAGCCCCAGCATTTT; CDR3 protein: CASSFVRGARVQPQHF
D gene: NA; clone size: few; V gene: TRBV30; J gene: TRBJ1-6; CDR3 DNA: TGTGCCTGGAGTGTAGGACGGGGAGGCTCACCCCTCCACTTT; CDR3 protein: CAWSVGRGGSPLHF
D gene: NA; clone size: many; V gene: TRBV11-1; J gene: TRBJ1-1; CDR3 DNA: TGTGCCAGCAGCTCCCCGTTGAACACTGAAGCTTTCTTT; CDR3 protein: CASSSPLNTEAFF
D gene: NA; clone size: NA; V gene: TRBV20-1; J gene: TRBJ1-1; CDR3 DNA: TGCAGTGCTCCTAACTCAGGGTTGAACACTGAAGCTTTCTTT; CDR3 protein: CSAPNSGLNTEAFF
D gene: NA; clone size: many; V gene: TRBV12-3/TRBV12-4; J gene: TRBJ2-2; CDR3 DNA: TGTGCCAGCATATCCCCGGACGGGACCGGGGAGCTGTTTTTT; CDR3 protein: CASISPDGTGELFF
D gene: NA; clone size: many; V gene: TRBV6-5; J gene: TRBJ2-7; CDR3 DNA: TGTGCCAGCAGTTACGAAAGGTCCTACGAGCAGTACTTC; CDR3 protein: CASSYERSYEQYF
D gene: TRBD2; clone size: NA; V gene: TRBV9; J gene: TRBJ2-7; CDR3 DNA: TGTGCCAGCAGCGTAGAAGCTAGCGGGAGGGCCTATCCCCACGAGCAGTACTTC; CDR3 protein: CASSVEASGRAYPHEQYF
D gene: TRBD1; clone size: many; V gene: TRBV13; J gene: TRBJ2-7; CDR3 DNA: TGTGCCAGCAGCTCCCGGGACAGGGTGAGTGAGCAGTACTTC; CDR3 protein: CASSSRDRVSEQYF
D gene: TRBD1; clone size: many; V gene: TRBV29-1; J gene: TRBJ2-7; CDR3 DNA: TGCAGCGCCCGGGACAGGGTGTCCTACGAGCAGTACTTC; CDR3 protein: CSARDRVSYEQYF
D gene: TRBD2; clone size: NA; V gene: TRBV7-9; J gene: TRBJ2-7; CDR3 DNA: TGTGCCAGCAGCCCCCAGACTAGCGGGGACTCCTACGAGCAGTACTTC; CDR3 protein: CASSPQTSGDSYEQYF
D gene: NA; clone size: many; V gene: TRBV12-3/TRBV12-4; J gene: TRBJ2-7; CDR3 DNA: TGTGCCAGCAGTCCGGAAGTCCGCTACCAGCAGTACTTC; CDR3 protein: CASSPEVRYQQYF
D gene: NA; clone size: many; V gene: TRBV11-2; J gene: TRBJ1-1; CDR3 DNA: TGTGCCAGCAGCTTAGACCCCGGACACCCCACTGAAGCTTTCTTT; CDR3 protein: CASSLDPGHPTEAFF
D gene: NA; clone size: many; V gene: TRBV12-3/TRBV12-4; J gene: TRBJ2-5; CDR3 DNA: TGTGCCAGCCGAATAAACCCCCCGGGGGAGACCCAGTACTTC; CDR3 protein: CASRINPPGETQYF
D gene: NA; clone size: NA; V gene: TRBV2; J gene: TRBJ2-5; CDR3 DNA: TGTGCCAGCAGTGAGGACACTAATGGGAGAGAGACCCAGTACTTC; CDR3 protein: CASSEDTNGRETQYF
D gene: TRBD2; clone size: many; V gene: TRBV28; J gene: TRBJ2-5; CDR3 DNA: TGTGCCAGCAGTTTATCTCTAGCGGATCAAGAGACCCAGTACTTC; CDR3 protein: CASSLSLADQETQYF
D gene: NA; clone size: few; V gene: TRBV4-3; J gene: TRBJ2-7; CDR3 DNA: TGCGCCAGCAGCCAAAGGGGTCTTGCCATCTACGAGCAGTACTTC; CDR3 protein: CASSQRGLAIYEQYF
D gene: NA; clone size: NA; V gene: TRBV20-1; J gene: TRBJ1-1; CDR3 DNA: TGCAGTGCCAACAGGAGGGGCTTCATGAACACTGAAGCTTTCTTT; CDR3 protein: CSANRRGFMNTEAFF
D gene: NA; clone size: NA; V gene: TRBV5-1; J gene: TRBJ2-5; CDR3 DNA: TGCACCAGCCGCGGGGTTGCGGGGTTGGGAGAGACCCAGTACTTC; CDR3 protein: CTSRGVAGLGETQYF
D gene: NA; clone size: NA; V gene: TRBV10-3; J gene: TRBJ2-7; CDR3 DNA: TGTGCCATCGGTAGGGAGCAGGGAACCTACGAGCAGTACTTC; CDR3 protein: CAIGREQGTYEQYF
D gene: NA; clone size: NA; V gene: TRBV27; J gene: TRBJ2-1; CDR3 DNA: TGTGCCAGCAGTTTCAGGGGGGACAATGAGCAGTTCTTC; CDR3 protein: CASSFRGDNEQFF
D gene: TRBD1; clone size: NA; V gene: TRBV29-1; J gene: TRBJ2-3; CDR3 DNA: TGCAGCGTTGAAGGATCCGGGACAGGGACAGATACGCAGTATTTT; CDR3 protein: CSVEGSGTGTDTQYF
D gene: TRBD1; clone size: many; V gene: TRBV20-1; J gene: TRBJ2-5; CDR3 DNA: TGCAGTGCTAGACCAGGGGGCGTGAGGCAAGAGACCCAGTACTTC; CDR3 protein: CSARPGGVRQETQYF
D gene: NA; clone size: many; V gene: TRBV7-2; J gene: TRBJ1-5; CDR3 DNA: TGTGCCAGCAGCTTAGTGTCAGGAAACAATCAGCCCCAGCATTTT; CDR3 protein: CASSLVSGNNQPQHF
D gene: NA; clone size: NA; V gene: TRBV28; J gene: TRBJ1-2; CDR3 DNA: TGTGCCAGCAGTCCTGGGGGGGTAGAGGCCCCCTACTATGGCTACACCTTC; CDR3 protein: CASSPGGVEAPYYGYTF
D gene: TRBD2; clone size: NA; V gene: TRBV2; J gene: TRBJ2-1; CDR3 DNA: TGTGCCAGCAGTGTAGAACCTAGCGGGAGTTCGGGCTCCTACAATGAGCAGTTCTTC; CDR3 protein: CASSVEPSGSSGSYNEQFF
D gene: TRBD2; clone size: NA; V gene: TRBV9; J gene: TRBJ2-5; CDR3 DNA: TGTGCCAGCAGTAAGGAAGTGGGACTAGTGGGAGTAGAGACCCAGTACTTC; CDR3 protein: CASSKEVGLVGVETQYF
D gene: NA; clone size: many; V gene: TRBV7-9; J gene: TRBJ1-2; CDR3 DNA: TGTGCCAGCAGCGCTGCAGAGGGCCGACATGGCTACACCTTC; CDR3 protein: CASSAAEGRHGYTF
D gene: NA; clone size: NA; V gene: TRBV7-8; J gene: TRBJ2-7; CDR3 DNA: TGTGCCAGCAGCTTAGGCGGGGCGGTAGACTACGAGCAGTACTTC; CDR3 protein: CASSLGGAVDYEQYF
D gene: NA; clone size: NA; V gene: TRBV10-3; J gene: TRBJ2-7; CDR3 DNA: TGTGCCATCAGTGAGACAGACGGGAACGAGCAGTACTTC; CDR3 protein: CAISETDGNEQYF